This T cell receptor beta chain stems from a study of T-cell memory formation after mild COVID-19 (dated by TCRdb to about 2021). With regard to the full study: TCR sequence clusters from the two donors were largely donor specific. In a couple of donors, T-cell clones that expanded and contracted after mild COVID-19 were tracked by sequencing TCRalpha and TCRbeta repertoires over time. The cohort was made up of two young adult volunteers, one female and one male, who were previously healthy. General findings and caveats noted by the study authors: The study covered only a couple of mild cases, and larger cohorts including severe cases with pre-infection samples were considered necessary. Contracting CD4+ clones were located mainly in the CM and EM memory subsets, whereas CD8+ clones were found to be enriched in EMRA. Some responding clones were detected in pre-infection memory, suggesting pre-existing cross-reactive memory T cells joined the SARS-CoV-2 response. SARS-CoV-2 specificity was not confirmed for the second-wave clones peaking on day 37. Balanced CD4/CD8 phenotypes were observed for clones contracting from day 15 to 85, whereas a bias towards CD4+ was observed for a second wave of clones expanding from day 15 to 37.

V gives up 8 bases and J gives up 10 bases, and the segment between their germline ends measures 18 bases. The CDR3 runs 14 amino acids, cysteine and phenylalanine included. Just CDR3 DNA is preserved here, 42 bases in frame from base 1. Based on the germline V gene, the CDR1 and CDR2 sequences are MGHDK and SYGVNS. Worth noting for this clonotype: Its antigen specificity is not known. Per-base quality was not reported, and no clone a single base away is much larger than it.

Ficoll-Paque density gradient centrifugation was used to isolate PBMCs. Sequencing was carried out with an Illumina NovaSeq 6000. Using 5'RACE with constant-segment primers, TCRalpha and TCRbeta cDNA libraries were constructed, with sample barcodes and unique molecular identifiers added in the process. RNA was extracted from every sample with Trizol reagent. Amplification of the libraries took two PCR steps, and the second step added a second sample barcode plus Illumina TruSeq adapters. The libraries were sequenced on an Illumina NovaSeq using 2 x 150 bp paired-end reads. On the authors' methods: Demultiplexing of reads and collapsing into UMI-guided consensus sequences were performed with migec v1.2.7. Using mixcr v2.1.11, the UMI consensuses were aligned to TRA and TRB V and J templates and assembled into clonotypes. A clonotype was counted as expanded or contracted only if both edgeR and NoisET called the change significant, with noise models trained on biological replicates. For edgeR calls, the thresholds were a false discovery rate-adjusted p below 0.01 and a log2 fold-change of 1. As an exploratory analysis of dynamics, max-normalized trajectories of the 1000 most abundant clonotypes were examined by PCA with hierarchical clustering. Separately sequenced CD4+ and CD8+ repertoires were used to assign the CD4 or CD8 phenotype of responding clones. TCRdb itself trimmed the public reads at Q25 with fastp, ran MiXCR and retained productive beta chains. Rows with a matching CDR3 protein are joined into one entry that keeps the most common DNA and genes. In this record, the V and J calls reflect TCRdb's handling and not the investigators' own analysis. Across this sample there are some 250,000 distinct CDR3 sequences, with approximately 19% seen only once. The ten biggest clones cover roughly 23% of the sample.

Sequencing used PBMCs or a T cell subset sorted from them (not recorded which). The chain employs TRBV25-1 and TRBJ1-6, with the D gene not clear enough to name. The receptor's source is a young man who had mild COVID-19 (a few samples of this study predate the infection). The sample titles of this study are shuffled in the database, so cell type and time point are left out; the donor was told from shared clones. The sequenced DNA is TGTGCCAGCCTAGATCCGGGGTCTAGGTCACCCCTCCACTTT. Protein translation: CASLDPGSRSPLHF.